These 8 T cell receptor beta chains share one sample of origin, sequenced in a study of T cells expressing NK-cell markers (TCRdb year 2020). Receptor amplification or capture employed 5' RACE. TCRdb shows the sequencer as Illumina HiSeq 2000. Reads reprocessed by TCRdb are summarized as one entry per CDR3 protein sequence, and DNA is absent. For this sample, the table gives some 110,000 distinct CDR3 sequences. The top ten hold around 18% of the sample. The specimen sequenced was blood T cells: a sorted CD56 or NKG2C T cell subset, CD4+ or CD8+ T cells, or bulk PBMC T cells (not recorded which). The source is a woman aged 18 to 75 in good health.

The V call is TRBV9, the J call TRBJ2-7; TCRdb returns TRBD2, unconfirmable since there is no DNA. Germline V gives CDR1 SGDLS, CDR2 YYNGEE. CDR3 length: 14 residues. This chain's CDR3 is CASSGSGGAYEQYF.

The chain joins TRBV5-4 to TRBJ2-3; TCRdb picks TRBD1, but there is no DNA to check that call. This CDR3 region has 14 residues. The V gene's germline CDR1 is SGHNT and CDR2 YYREEE (reference sequence). CDR3 in amino acids: CASRAEGAADTQYF.

The chain carries TRBV20-1 and TRBJ1-4. Germline V lookup: CDR1 DFQATT, CDR2 SNEGSKA (reference sequence). The CDR3 is 15 amino acids. CDR3 loop: CSAGGGEATNEKLFF.

This sequence joins TRBV4-1 and TRBJ2-5; lacking DNA, the TRBD2 call made by TCRdb goes unchecked. The CDR3 length is 15 residues. Germline lookup yields CDR1 MGHRA and CDR2 YSYEKL. The CDR3 sequence is CASTPALAGQETQYF.

The chain links TRBV6-5 to TRBJ1-6; TCRdb's assignment of TRBD1 cannot be checked, as there is no DNA. The germline V gene has CDR1 MNHEY and CDR2 SVGAGI. This CDR3 comprises 15 residues. The CDR3 sequence is CASSHSTGGDSPLHF.

The chain links TRBV12-3 or TRBV12-4 to TRBJ1-1; TCRdb's assignment of TRBD1 cannot be checked, as there is no DNA. The CDR3 totals 14 residues. The CDR3 protein is CASGVGGADTEAFF.

The chain links TRBV20-1 to TRBJ2-1; TCRdb's D call, TRBD2, is unchecked because there is no DNA. Germline V gives CDR1 DFQATT, CDR2 SNEGSKA (reference sequence). CDR3 length: 15 residues. CDR3 residues: CSARGLAGGRTEQFF.

The chain links TRBV5-4 to TRBJ2-5. CDR1 is SGHNT, CDR2 YYREEE, per germline (reference sequence). This CDR3 is 13 amino acids long. CDR3 residues: CASSLDGEETQYF.